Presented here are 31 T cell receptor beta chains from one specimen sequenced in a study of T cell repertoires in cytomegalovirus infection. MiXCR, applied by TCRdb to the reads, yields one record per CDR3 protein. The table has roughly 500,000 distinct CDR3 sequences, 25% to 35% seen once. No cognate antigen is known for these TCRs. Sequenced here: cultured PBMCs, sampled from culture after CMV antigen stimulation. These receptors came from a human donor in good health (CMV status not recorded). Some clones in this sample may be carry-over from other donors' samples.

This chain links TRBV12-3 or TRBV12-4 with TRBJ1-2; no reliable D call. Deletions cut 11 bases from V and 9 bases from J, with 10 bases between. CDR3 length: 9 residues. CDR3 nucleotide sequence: TGTGCCGATTCGCGAAGCTACACCTTC. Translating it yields CADSRSYTF.

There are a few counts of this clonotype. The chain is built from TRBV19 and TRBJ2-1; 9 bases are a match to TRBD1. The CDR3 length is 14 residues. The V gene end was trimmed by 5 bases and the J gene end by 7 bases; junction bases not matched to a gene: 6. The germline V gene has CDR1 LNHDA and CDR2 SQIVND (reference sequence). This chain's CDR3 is CASSLGTGTNEQFF. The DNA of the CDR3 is TGTGCCAGTAGTCTGGGGACAGGGACGAATGAGCAGTTCTTC.

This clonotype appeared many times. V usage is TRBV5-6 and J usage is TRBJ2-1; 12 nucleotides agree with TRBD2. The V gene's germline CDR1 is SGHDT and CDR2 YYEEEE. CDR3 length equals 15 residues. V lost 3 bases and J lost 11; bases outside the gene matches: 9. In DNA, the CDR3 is TGTGCCAGCAGCTCGACTAGCGGGAGTACAATGAAGCAGTTCTTC. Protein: CASSSTSGSTMKQFF.

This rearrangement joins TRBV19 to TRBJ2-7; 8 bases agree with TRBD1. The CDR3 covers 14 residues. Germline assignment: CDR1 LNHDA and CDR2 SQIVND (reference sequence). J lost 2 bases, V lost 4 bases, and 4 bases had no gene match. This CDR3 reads CASSNGQGTYEQYF. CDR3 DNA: TGTGCCAGTAGTAACGGACAGGGAACCTACGAGCAGTACTTC.

CDR3 in amino acids: CASRGAPPWEAFF. In DNA form, the CDR3 reads TGTGCCAGCAGGGGGGCCCCCCCTTGGGAAGCTTTCTTT. V is TRBV6-6 and J is TRBJ1-1, with D possibly TRBD1 on 6 matching bases. CDR3 length: 13 residues. The V end was cut by 6 bases, the J end by 8 bases, with 16 bases between. Germline assignment: CDR1 MNHNY and CDR2 SVGAGI (reference sequence).

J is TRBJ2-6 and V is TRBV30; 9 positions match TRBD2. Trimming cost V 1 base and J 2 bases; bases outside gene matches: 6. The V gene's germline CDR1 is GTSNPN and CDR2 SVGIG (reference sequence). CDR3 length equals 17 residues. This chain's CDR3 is CAWSDLRLAAGANVLTF. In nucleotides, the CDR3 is TGTGCCTGGAGTGATCTCCGACTAGCGGCTGGGGCCAACGTCCTGACTTTC. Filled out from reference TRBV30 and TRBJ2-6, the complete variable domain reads SQTIHQWPATLVQPVGSPLSLECTVEGTSNPNLYWYRQAAGRGLQLLFYSVGIGQISSEVPQNLSASRPQDRQFILSSKKLLLSDSGFYLCAWSDLRLAAGANVLTFGAGSRLTVL.

For the CDR3, the DNA is TGTGCCAGCAGCTTAACGGGGCAGGTGCCCTATGAGGAGCAGTTCTTC. It yields the protein CASSLTGQVPYEEQFF. The chain uses TRBV7-3 and TRBJ2-1, with D possibly being TRBD1 (5 bases). Looked up from germline, CDR1 is SGHTA and CDR2 is FQGTGA. V was pared by 0 bases and J by 10 bases, with 19 bases between. The CDR3 is 16 amino acids. Looking up the rest from reference TRBV7-3 and TRBJ2-1 gives the full variable domain: GAGVSQTPSNKVTEKGKYVELRCDPISGHTALYWYRQSLGQGPEFLIYFQGTGAADDSGLPNDRFFAVRPEGSVSTLKIQRTERGDSAVYLCASSLTGQVPYEEQFFGPGTRLTVL.

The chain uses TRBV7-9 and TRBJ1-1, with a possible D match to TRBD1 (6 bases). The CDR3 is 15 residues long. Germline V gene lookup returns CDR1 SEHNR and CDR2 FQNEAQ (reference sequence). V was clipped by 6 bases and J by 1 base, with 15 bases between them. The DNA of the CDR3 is TGTGCCAGCAGTACGAGAGGGGGGGAGAACACTGAAGCTTTCTTT. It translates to CASSTRGGENTEAFF.

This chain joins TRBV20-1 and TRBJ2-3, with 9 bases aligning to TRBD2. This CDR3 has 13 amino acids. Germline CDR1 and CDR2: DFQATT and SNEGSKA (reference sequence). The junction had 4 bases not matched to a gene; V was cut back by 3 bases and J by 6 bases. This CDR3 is CSARREGTDTQYF. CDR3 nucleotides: TGCAGTGCTAGGCGGGAGGGTACCGATACGCAGTATTTT.

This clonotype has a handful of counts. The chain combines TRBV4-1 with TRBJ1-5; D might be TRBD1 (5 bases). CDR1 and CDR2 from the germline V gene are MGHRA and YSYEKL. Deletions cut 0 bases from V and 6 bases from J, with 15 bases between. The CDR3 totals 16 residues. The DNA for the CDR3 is TGCGCCAGCAGCCAAGATCCCGGGGGGGGAGGTCAGCCCCAGCATTTT. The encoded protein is CASSQDPGGGGQPQHF.

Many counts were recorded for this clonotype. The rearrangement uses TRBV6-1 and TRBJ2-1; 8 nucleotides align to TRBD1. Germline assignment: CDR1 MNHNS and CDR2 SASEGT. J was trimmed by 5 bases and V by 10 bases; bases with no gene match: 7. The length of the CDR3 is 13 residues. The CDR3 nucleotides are TGTGCCACCCGACAGGGGCTCGACAATGAGCAGTTCTTC. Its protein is CATRQGLDNEQFF.

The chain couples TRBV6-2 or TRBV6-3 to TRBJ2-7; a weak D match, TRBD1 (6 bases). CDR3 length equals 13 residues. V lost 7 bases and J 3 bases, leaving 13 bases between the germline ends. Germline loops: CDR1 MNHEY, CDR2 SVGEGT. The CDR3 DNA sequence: TGTGCCAGCACAGGGGACGGAGTCTACGAGCAGTACGTC. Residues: CASTGDGVYEQYV.

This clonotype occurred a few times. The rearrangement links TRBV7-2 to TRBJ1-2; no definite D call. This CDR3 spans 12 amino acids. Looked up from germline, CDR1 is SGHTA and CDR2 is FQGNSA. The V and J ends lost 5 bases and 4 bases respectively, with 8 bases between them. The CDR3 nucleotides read TGTGCCAGCAGCCCCTCTCCCTATGGCTACACCTTC. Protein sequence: CASSPSPYGYTF.

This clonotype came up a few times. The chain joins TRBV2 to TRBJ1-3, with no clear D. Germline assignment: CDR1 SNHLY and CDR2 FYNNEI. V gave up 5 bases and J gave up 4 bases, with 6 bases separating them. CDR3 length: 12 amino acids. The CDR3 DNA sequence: TGTGCCAGCAGTCCTATGGGAAACACCATATATTTT. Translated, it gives CASSPMGNTIYF. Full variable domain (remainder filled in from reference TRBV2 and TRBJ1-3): EPEVTQTPSHQVTQMGQEVILRCVPISNHLYFYWYRQILGQKVEFLVSFYNNEISEKSEIFDDQFSVERPDGSNFTLKIRSTKLEDSAMYFCASSPMGNTIYFGEGSWLTVV.

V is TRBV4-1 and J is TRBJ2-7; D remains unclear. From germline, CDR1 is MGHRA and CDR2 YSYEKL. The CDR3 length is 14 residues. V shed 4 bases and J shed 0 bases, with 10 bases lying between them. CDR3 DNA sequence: TGCGCCAGCAGCCCGTCCCAGCTCTCCTACGAGCAGTACGTC. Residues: CASSPSQLSYEQYV.

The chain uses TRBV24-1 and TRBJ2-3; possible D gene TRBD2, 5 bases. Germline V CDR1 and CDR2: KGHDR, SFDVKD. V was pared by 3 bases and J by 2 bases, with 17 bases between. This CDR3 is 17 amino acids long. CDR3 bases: TGTGCCACCAGTGATCCTCGCTTTGGGAGAACCACAGATACGCAGTATTTT. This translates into CATSDPRFGRTTDTQYF.

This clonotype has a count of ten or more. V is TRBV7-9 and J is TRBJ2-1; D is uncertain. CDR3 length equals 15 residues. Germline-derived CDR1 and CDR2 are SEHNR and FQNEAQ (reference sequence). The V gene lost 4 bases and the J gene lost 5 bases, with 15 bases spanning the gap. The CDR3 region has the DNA TGTGCCAGCAGCTCTATCCTCTTTCGGCACAATGAGCAGTTCTTC. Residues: CASSSILFRHNEQFF.

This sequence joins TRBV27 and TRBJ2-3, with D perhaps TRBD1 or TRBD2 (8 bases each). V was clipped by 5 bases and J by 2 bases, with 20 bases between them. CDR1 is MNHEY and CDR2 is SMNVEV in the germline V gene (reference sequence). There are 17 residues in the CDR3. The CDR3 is CASSGTRTGIVTDTQYF. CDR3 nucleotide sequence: TGTGCCAGCAGTGGGACTAGGACAGGGATCGTCACAGATACGCAGTATTTT.

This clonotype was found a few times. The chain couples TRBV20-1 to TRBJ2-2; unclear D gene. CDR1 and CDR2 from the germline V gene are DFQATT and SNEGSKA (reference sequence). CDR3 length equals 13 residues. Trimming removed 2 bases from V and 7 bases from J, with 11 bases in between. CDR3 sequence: CSARLLPDGELFF. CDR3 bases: TGCAGTGCTAGATTACTACCTGACGGGGAGCTGTTTTTT.

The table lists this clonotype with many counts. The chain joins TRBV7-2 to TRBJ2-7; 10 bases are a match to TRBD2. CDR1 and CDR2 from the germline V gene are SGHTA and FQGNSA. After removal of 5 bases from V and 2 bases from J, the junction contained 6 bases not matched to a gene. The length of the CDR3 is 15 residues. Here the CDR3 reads CASSLGTSAAYEQYF. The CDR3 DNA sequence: TGTGCCAGCAGCCTAGGGACTAGCGCGGCCTACGAGCAGTACTTC.

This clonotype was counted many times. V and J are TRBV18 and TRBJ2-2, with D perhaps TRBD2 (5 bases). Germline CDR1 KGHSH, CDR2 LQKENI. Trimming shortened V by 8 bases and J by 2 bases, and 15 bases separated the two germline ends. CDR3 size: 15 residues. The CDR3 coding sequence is TGTGCCAGCAGTCCCAGCGGAGCTAACACCGGGGAGCTGTTTTTT. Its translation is CASSPSGANTGELFF.

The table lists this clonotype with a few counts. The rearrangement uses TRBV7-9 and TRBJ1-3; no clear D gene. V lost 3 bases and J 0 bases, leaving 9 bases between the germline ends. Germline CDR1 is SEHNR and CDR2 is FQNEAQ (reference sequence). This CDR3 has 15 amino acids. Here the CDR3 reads CASSFGRSSGNTIYF. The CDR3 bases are TGTGCCAGCAGCTTTGGCAGGAGCTCTGGAAACACCATATATTTT.

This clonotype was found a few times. CDR3 coding DNA: TGCGCCAGCAGTCAGGATACAGGGGGTCCTATTAGCGGGGAGCTGTTTTTT. Translated: CASSQDTGGPISGELFF. This chain connects TRBV23-1 to TRBJ2-2; 8 bases match TRBD1. TRBV23-1 is classed as an ORF, of uncertain function. The CDR3 runs 17 residues. J gave up 7 bases and V 3 bases, and 13 bases lay outside the gene matches.

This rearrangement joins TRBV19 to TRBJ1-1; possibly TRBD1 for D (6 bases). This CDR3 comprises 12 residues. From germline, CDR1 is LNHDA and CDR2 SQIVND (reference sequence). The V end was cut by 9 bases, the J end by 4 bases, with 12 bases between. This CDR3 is CASRDNPTEAFF. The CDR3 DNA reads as TGTGCCAGCCGGGACAACCCCACTGAAGCTTTCTTT.

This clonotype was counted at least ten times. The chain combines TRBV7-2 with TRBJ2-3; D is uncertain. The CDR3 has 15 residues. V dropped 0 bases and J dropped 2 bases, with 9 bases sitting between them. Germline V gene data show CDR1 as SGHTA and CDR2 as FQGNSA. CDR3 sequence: CASSLAPRSTDTQYF. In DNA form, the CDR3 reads TGTGCCAGCAGCTTAGCTCCAAGATCCACAGATACGCAGTATTTT.

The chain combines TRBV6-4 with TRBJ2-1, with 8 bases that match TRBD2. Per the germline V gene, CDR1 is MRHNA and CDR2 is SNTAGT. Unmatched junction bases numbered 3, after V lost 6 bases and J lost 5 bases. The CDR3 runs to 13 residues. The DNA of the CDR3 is TGTGCCAGCAGCAGAGCGGGAGACAATGAGCAGTTCTTC. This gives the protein CASSRAGDNEQFF.

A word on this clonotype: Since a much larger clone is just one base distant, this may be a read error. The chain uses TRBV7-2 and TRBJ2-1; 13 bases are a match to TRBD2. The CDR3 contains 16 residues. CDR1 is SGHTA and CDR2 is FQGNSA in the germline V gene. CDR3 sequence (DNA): TGTGTCAGCAGCTTAGCCGGGACTAGCGGGATTAATGAGCAGTTCTTC. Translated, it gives CVSSLAGTSGINEQFF.

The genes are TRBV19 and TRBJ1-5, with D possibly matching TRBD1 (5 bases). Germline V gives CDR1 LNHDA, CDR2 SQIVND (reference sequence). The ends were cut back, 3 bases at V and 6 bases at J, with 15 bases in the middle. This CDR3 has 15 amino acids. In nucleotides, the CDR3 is TGTGCCAGTAGTATTGGGCAGGGTATGAGTCAGCCCCAGCATTTT. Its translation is CASSIGQGMSQPQHF. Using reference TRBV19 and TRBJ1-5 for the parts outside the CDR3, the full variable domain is DGGITQSPKYLFRKEGQNVTLSCEQNLNHDAMYWYRQDPGQGLRLIYYSQIVNDFQKGDIAEGYSVSREKKESFPLTVTSAQKNPTAFYLCASSIGQGMSQPQHFGDGTRLSIL.

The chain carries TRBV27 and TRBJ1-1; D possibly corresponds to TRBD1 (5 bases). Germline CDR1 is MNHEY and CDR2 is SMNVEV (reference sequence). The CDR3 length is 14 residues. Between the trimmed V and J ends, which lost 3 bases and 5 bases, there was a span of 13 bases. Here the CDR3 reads CASSLMGVGTEAFF. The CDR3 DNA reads TGTGCCAGCAGTTTGATGGGGGTTGGAACTGAAGCTTTCTTT.

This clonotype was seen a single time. The CDR3 nucleotides read TGCAGCGTTGATCCGGGAGGGGACGAGCAGTACTTC. Protein: CSVDPGGDEQYF. This chain connects TRBV29-1 to TRBJ2-7; 8 positions agree with TRBD2. This CDR3 has 12 residues. The V segment lost 3 bases and the J segment 5 bases; nucleotides outside the gene matches: 3. CDR1 is SQVTM, CDR2 ANQGSEA, per germline.

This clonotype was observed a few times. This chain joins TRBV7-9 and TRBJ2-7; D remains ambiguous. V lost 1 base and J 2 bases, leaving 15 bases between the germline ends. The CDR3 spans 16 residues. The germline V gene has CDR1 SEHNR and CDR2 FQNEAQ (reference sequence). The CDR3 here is CASSLGLSSGTYEQYV. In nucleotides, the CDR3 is TGTGCCAGCAGCTTAGGACTGTCGAGTGGGACCTACGAGCAGTACGTC.